This T cell receptor beta chain was observed in a study of shared clonotypes between healthy human individuals. Study background: CD8 memory received one plate per donor, CD8 naive two, CD4 memory three and CD4 naive three.

Authors' processing steps: Filtering differed, since immunoSEQ gave only junction sequences and no quality scores. Clones were read by immunoSEQ multiplex PCR, and TCRdb kept only the in-frame ones, dropping some. The D gene and trimming were derived from the DNA, and the V and J assignments and clone size from that table. Among some 2 million clones listed, about 95% were seen once. Positively selected for CCR7, the CD45RO-negative cells used as naive CD8 cells excluded terminally differentiated effector memory CD45RA+ cells. Broader study findings: Sample collection involved blood only; tissue repertoires are likely different. In contrast to clonotypes shared by all four donors, non-shared clonotypes had lower generation probabilities.

The CDR3 has 11 residues. CDR1 SQVTM and CDR2 ANQGSEA come from the germline V gene. V shed 0 bases and J shed 5 bases, with 4 bases lying between them. On this clone: Its antigen is unknown. The same CDR3 also results from other DNA sequences found in this sample.

The chain uses TRBV29-1 and TRBJ1-2, with D unresolved. The source is a man between 18 and 35 years old in good health. The material sequenced was naive CD8+ T cells sorted from blood. The CDR3 bases are TGCAGCGTTGAAGACATATATGGCTACACCTTC. Residues: CSVEDIYGYTF.